These 26 T cell receptor beta chains were sequenced from one sample in a study of blood T cell repertoires in COVID-19. Using immunoSEQ multiplex PCR, the repertoire was profiled, and TCRdb retains in-frame clones only, with some absent. The sample carries approximately 240,000 clones, roughly nine tenths recorded once. The source material was PBMCs or T cells enriched from blood (not recorded which). These receptors were collected from a young woman with acute COVID-19.

This chain connects TRBV2 to TRBJ1-1; D not resolved. Looked up from germline, CDR1 is SNHLY and CDR2 is FYNNEI. Trimming cost V 8 bases and J 0 bases, with 13 bases left between them. The CDR3 length is 14 residues. This chain's CDR3 is CASSRFFMNTEAFF. The CDR3 nucleotides read TGTGCCAGCTCCAGGTTTTTTATGAACACTGAAGCTTTCTTT. The full variable domain, completed using reference TRBV2 and TRBJ1-1, is EPEVTQTPSHQVTQMGQEVILRCVPISNHLYFYWYRQILGQKVEFLVSFYNNEISEKSEIFDDQFSVERPDGSNFTLKIRSTKLEDSAMYFCASSRFFMNTEAFFGQGTRLTVV.

This clone showed up just a few times. This sequence joins TRBV15 and TRBJ1-2; tentative D call: TRBD1 (5 bases). V was pared by 2 bases and J by 1 base, with 8 bases between. The germline V gene encodes CDR1 LNHNV and CDR2 YYDKDF (reference sequence). The CDR3 extends over 14 amino acids. The CDR3 sequence: CATSRRQLNYGYTF. The CDR3 DNA reads TGTGCCACCAGCAGACGACAGCTTAACTATGGCTACACCTTC. Filled out from reference TRBV15 and TRBJ1-2, the complete variable domain reads DAMVIQNPRYQVTQFGKPVTLSCSQTLNHNVMYWYQQKSSQAPKLLFHYYDKDFNNEADTPDNFQSRRPNTSFCFLDIRSPGLGDTAMYLCATSRRQLNYGYTFGSGTRLTVV.

The chain employs TRBV2 and TRBJ1-6; the D is unclear. Deletions cut 6 bases from V and 3 bases from J, with 12 bases between. Germline assignment: CDR1 SNHLY and CDR2 FYNNEI. The CDR3 spans 15 residues. The CDR3 sequence is CASRPTQNYNSPLHF. CDR3 DNA: TGTGCCAGCAGACCAACACAGAACTATAATTCACCCCTCCACTTT. The full variable domain, its missing parts supplied by reference TRBV2 and TRBJ1-6, is EPEVTQTPSHQVTQMGQEVILRCVPISNHLYFYWYRQILGQKVEFLVSFYNNEISEKSEIFDDQFSVERPDGSNFTLKIRSTKLEDSAMYFCASRPTQNYNSPLHFGNGTRLTVT.

The chain combines TRBV5-1 with TRBJ2-1; 9 bases line up with TRBD2. This CDR3 is 14 amino acids long. V lost 2 bases to trimming and J lost 5 bases; unmatched junction nucleotides: 2. Germline V gives CDR1 SGHRS, CDR2 YFSETQ. CDR3 protein: CASSFRTSDNEQFF. CDR3 nucleotide sequence: TGCGCCAGCAGCTTTAGGACTAGCGACAATGAGCAGTTCTTC.

The chain uses TRBV29-1 and TRBJ2-5; 9 nucleotides align to TRBD2. This CDR3 comprises 12 residues. The germline gives CDR1 SQVTM, CDR2 ANQGSEA. V lost 4 bases and J lost 5; bases outside the gene matches: 2. CDR3 in amino acids: CSVASGMETQYF. CDR3 DNA: TGCAGCGTTGCTAGCGGGATGGAGACCCAGTACTTC.

The chain has TRBV18 and TRBJ2-7; D is ambiguous. The V gene's germline CDR1 is KGHSH and CDR2 LQKENI. The CDR3 is 12 residues long. Trimming removed 3 bases from V and 5 bases from J, with 8 bases in between. The CDR3 reads CASSPIGDEQYF. Written as DNA, the CDR3 is TGTGCCAGCTCACCGATCGGAGACGAGCAGTACTTC.

The chain uses TRBV4-3 and TRBJ1-2; possible D gene TRBD1, 6 bases. This CDR3 is 17 amino acids long. V was shortened by 0 bases and J by 4 bases, with 18 bases between the two germline ends. Germline V gene data show CDR1 as LGHNA and CDR2 as YSLEER. The CDR3, as DNA: TGCGCCAGCAGCCAAGATTTATCGGGGGGCTTAGGCTATGGCTACACCTTC. It encodes CASSQDLSGGLGYGYTF.

The V gene is TRBV28, the J gene TRBJ2-2; TRBD1 matches 8 bases. Per germline, CDR1 MDHEN and CDR2 SYDVKM. The CDR3 spans 13 residues. The ends lost 6 bases at V and 6 bases at J; junction bases unmatched: 3. In DNA, the CDR3 is TGTGCCAGCAGAAGGACAGGGCCCGGGGAGCTGTTTTTT. Translated, it gives CASRRTGPGELFF.

The chain joins TRBV10-3 to TRBJ2-7; tentative D call: TRBD2 (5 bases). V lost 11 bases, J lost 5 bases, and 19 bases lay in between. The CDR3 length is 13 residues. Germline V gives CDR1 ENHRY, CDR2 SYGVKD. Here the CDR3 reads CASRERGNDEQYF. The CDR3 bases are TGTGCCTCTAGGGAGAGAGGGAACGACGAGCAGTACTTC.

The chain is built from TRBV5-1 and TRBJ2-4; 7 nucleotides agree with TRBD1. CDR1 is SGHRS, CDR2 YFSETQ, per germline. CDR3 length: 14 residues. Trimming at V came to 3 bases and at J to 6 bases, leaving 6 bases not matched to a gene. CDR3 sequence reads: CASSSGQEVNIQYF. In DNA form, the CDR3 reads TGCGCCAGCAGCTCCGGACAGGAGGTAAACATTCAGTACTTC.

The chain links TRBV7-2 to TRBJ2-5; possible D gene TRBD2, 5 bases. Per the germline V gene, CDR1 is SGHTA and CDR2 is FQGNSA. The ends were cut back, 5 bases at V and 5 bases at J, with 9 bases in the middle. The CDR3 consists of 12 residues. The CDR3 DNA sequence: TGTGCCAGCAGCCGGGATCGGGAGACCCAGTACTTC. Its translation is CASSRDRETQYF.

The chain is built from TRBV5-5 and TRBJ1-1, with TRBD1 as a possible D gene (5 bases). V was trimmed by 1 base and J by 4 bases, leaving 11 bases between them. Germline V lookup: CDR1 SGHKS, CDR2 YYEKEE (reference sequence). The CDR3 has 14 amino acids. The CDR3 here is CASSLNQGGTEAFF. The DNA of the CDR3 is TGTGCCAGCAGCTTGAATCAGGGCGGCACTGAAGCTTTCTTT.

The V gene is TRBV7-9, the J gene TRBJ2-7, with D perhaps TRBD1 (6 bases). V lost 5 bases and J 1 base, leaving 12 bases between the germline ends. Germline lookup yields CDR1 SEHNR and CDR2 FQNEAQ (reference sequence). The CDR3 length is 14 residues. CDR3 nucleotide sequence: TGTGCCAGCAGCCGGGACACCTATTCCTACGAGCAGTACTTC. This gives the protein CASSRDTYSYEQYF. The full variable domain, in which reference TRBV7-9 and TRBJ2-7 provide the parts outside the CDR3, is DTGVSQNPRHKITKRGQNVTFRCDPISEHNRLYWYRQTLGQGPEFLTYFQNEAQLEKSRLLSDRFSAERPKGSFSTLEIQRTEQGDSAMYLCASSRDTYSYEQYFGPGTRLTVT.

This chain joins TRBV29-1 and TRBJ2-1, with a weak D call TRBD2 (5 bases). In germline, CDR1 is SQVTM, CDR2 ANQGSEA. There are 12 residues in the CDR3. V lost 3 bases to trimming and J lost 6 bases, with 9 bases between them. CDR3 residues: CSVDFGVNEQFF. CDR3 nucleotide sequence: TGCAGCGTTGATTTCGGGGTCAATGAGCAGTTCTTC.

This chain links TRBV6-5 with TRBJ2-1, with a possible D match to TRBD1 (6 bases). Trimming shortened V by 6 bases and J by 0 bases, and 12 bases separated the two germline ends. The CDR3 runs 15 residues. Germline V lookup: CDR1 MNHEY, CDR2 SVGAGI. For the CDR3, the DNA is TGTGCCAGCAGGCGACAGGACCTCTCCTACAATGAGCAGTTCTTC. Its protein product is CASRRQDLSYNEQFF.

This clone was detected only once. This chain joins TRBV5-1 and TRBJ1-4; 9 positions agree with TRBD1. J lost 6 bases, V lost 4 bases, and 4 bases had no gene match. This CDR3 spans 14 amino acids. Germline lookup yields CDR1 SGHRS and CDR2 YFSETQ. This chain's CDR3 is CASSSGTGYEKLFF. In DNA, the CDR3 is TGCGCCAGCAGCAGCGGGACAGGGTATGAAAAACTGTTTTTT.

The rearrangement links TRBV10-1 to TRBJ1-3, with D possibly being TRBD1 (5 bases). Trimming shortened V by 8 bases and J by 4 bases, and 15 bases separated the two germline ends. This CDR3 is built from 14 residues. CDR1 is WNHNN and CDR2 is SYGVQD in the germline V gene (reference sequence). The chain's CDR3 is CASQDSPEGNTIYF. The CDR3 DNA sequence: TGCGCCAGCCAAGACAGCCCAGAAGGAAACACCATATATTTT.

The chain links TRBV10-3 to TRBJ1-2; TRBD1 might be the D (6 bases). CDR3 size: 14 residues. V was shortened by 3 bases and J by 8 bases, with 16 bases between the two germline ends. Per germline, CDR1 ENHRY and CDR2 SYGVKD. CDR3 in amino acids: CAISELGGRGGYTF. CDR3 nucleotide sequence: TGTGCCATCAGTGAACTGGGGGGGCGCGGCGGCTACACCTTC.

The chain links TRBV6-5 to TRBJ2-2; perhaps TRBD1 as D (5 bases). CDR3 length equals 15 residues. Between the trimmed V and J ends, which lost 6 bases and 0 bases, there was a span of 11 bases. The germline V gene encodes CDR1 MNHEY and CDR2 SVGAGI. CDR3: CASRVGAANTGELFF. The CDR3, as DNA: TGTGCCAGCAGGGTAGGGGCTGCGAACACCGGGGAGCTGTTTTTT.

The rearrangement joins TRBV6-1 to TRBJ2-7, with D unclear. Germline values: CDR1 MNHNS, CDR2 SASEGT. The CDR3 consists of 12 residues. V lost 0 bases and J 6 bases, leaving 6 bases between the germline ends. CDR3 bases: TGTGCCAGCAGTGAAGCTAGCTTCGAGCAGTACTTC. As protein: CASSEASFEQYF.

V usage is TRBV3-1 (or the pseudogene TRBV3-2) and J usage is TRBJ1-4, with 7 bases aligning to TRBD1. The CDR3 covers 15 residues. Germline V gives CDR1 LGHDT, CDR2 YNNKEL (reference sequence). V lost 0 bases and J lost 5; bases outside the gene matches: 3. CDR3 nucleotide sequence: TGTGCCAGCAGCCAAGACCGGGACAGCAATGAAAAACTGTTTTTT. Encoded protein: CASSQDRDSNEKLFF.

CDR3 coding DNA: TGTGCCAGCAGCAGTTGGACAGGGGAAGACGAGCAGTACTTC. Its translation: CASSSWTGEDEQYF. The chain links TRBV21-1 to TRBJ2-7; the table's D call, TRBD1, has no DNA check behind it. TRBV21-1 is labeled a pseudogene. The CDR3 is 14 amino acids.

The rearrangement joins TRBV29-1 to TRBJ2-1; possible D gene TRBD2, 6 bases. Germline V lookup: CDR1 SQVTM, CDR2 ANQGSEA. This CDR3 region has 12 residues. The CDR3 sequence: CIGGVSDNEQFF. DNA for the CDR3: TGCATCGGGGGTGTCAGTGACAATGAGCAGTTCTTC.

This chain connects TRBV19 to TRBJ1-1; TRBD1 aligns across 7 bases. This CDR3 spans 17 amino acids. Germline CDR1 LNHDA, CDR2 SQIVND (reference sequence). V lost 6 bases and J lost 1; bases outside the gene matches: 14. As DNA, the CDR3 is TGTGCCAGTAGAAAACTCCGACAGGGATTGGGGAACACTGAAGCTTTCTTT. Translating it yields CASRKLRQGLGNTEAFF.

The V gene is TRBV28, the J gene TRBJ2-5; TRBD2 might be the D (7 bases). The V gene lost 5 bases and the J gene lost 4 bases, with 17 bases spanning the gap. The CDR3 loop spans 15 amino acids. Germline V lookup: CDR1 MDHEN, CDR2 SYDVKM. The CDR3 DNA reads as TGTGCCAGCAGTCCTGCGGGGGCGTATAGAGAGACCCAGTACTTC. It specifies CASSPAGAYRETQYF.

This chain joins TRBV19 and TRBJ2-5; D perhaps matches TRBD2 (6 bases). The germline V and J ends were trimmed by 2 bases and 4 bases, with 17 bases remaining between them. CDR1 is LNHDA, CDR2 SQIVND, per germline (reference sequence). This CDR3 is 16 amino acids long. The CDR3 here is CASSIRGLAEGETQYF. In nucleotides, the CDR3 is TGTGCCAGTAGTATAAGGGGACTGGCAGAGGGAGAGACCCAGTACTTC.